This T cell receptor beta chain is from a study of technical replicates of blood from a few donors. Germline CDR1 is MNHEY and CDR2 is SMNVEV (reference sequence). The V segment lost 6 bases and the J segment 1 base; nucleotides outside the gene matches: 3. The CDR3 covers 14 residues. Using immunoSEQ multiplex PCR, the repertoire was profiled, and TCRdb retains in-frame clones only, with some absent. Of around 100,000 clones in the sample, about 95% were seen once. The chain joins TRBV27 to TRBJ2-3; TRBD1 matches at 8 bases. The sample was T cells isolated from PBMCs. This TCR derives from a human donor in good health. CDR3 DNA: TGTGCCAGCAGACTGACAGGGGGCACAGATACGCAGTATTTT. It is translated as CASRLTGGTDTQYF.